The 21 T cell receptor beta chains below all came from one sample that was sequenced in a study of T cells expressing NK-cell markers. TCRdb reprocessed the 5' RACE reads and keeps a single row for each CDR3 protein, giving no DNA. The sample table sets out about 150,000 distinct CDR3 sequences. The sample comprised blood T cells: a sorted CD56 or NKG2C T cell subset, CD4+ or CD8+ T cells, or bulk PBMC T cells (not recorded which). The receptor set was obtained from a woman aged 45 to 65 in good health.

The chain combines TRBV20-1 with TRBJ2-1; TCRdb returns TRBD1, unconfirmable since there is no DNA. This CDR3 is 14 amino acids long. CDR1 and CDR2 from the germline V gene are DFQATT and SNEGSKA (reference sequence). This CDR3 is CSAKGRVNYNEQFF.

The chain has TRBV14 and TRBJ2-1; the TRBD2 assignment by TCRdb is unverifiable without DNA. The CDR3 consists of 16 residues. The germline V gene has CDR1 SGHDN and CDR2 FVKESK. The CDR3 loop reads CASSRGSLGLRDEQFF.

The chain uses TRBV4-2 and TRBJ2-1. CDR3 length: 15 amino acids. Germline CDR1 reads LGHNA; CDR2 reads YNFKEQ. CDR3 sequence reads: CASSHKSNSYNEQFF.

The chain couples TRBV19 to TRBJ1-2. Germline V lookup: CDR1 LNHDA, CDR2 SQIVND (reference sequence). The CDR3 length is 16 residues. This chain's CDR3 is CATEGRGGEDSNGYTF. Supplemented by reference TRBV19 and TRBJ1-2, the full variable domain reads DGGITQSPKYLFRKEGQNVTLSCEQNLNHDAMYWYRQDPGQGLRLIYYSQIVNDFQKGDIAEGYSVSREKKESFPLTVTSAQKNPTAFYLCATEGRGGEDSNGYTFGSGTRLTVV.

The chain has TRBV19 and TRBJ1-2; the D call of TRBD1 rests on TCRdb alone, since no DNA is present to check it. This CDR3 is 11 amino acids long. The V gene's germline CDR1 is LNHDA and CDR2 SQIVND (reference sequence). The CDR3 region is CASMWGHGYTF.

CDR3 sequence reads: CASSQGLGREGNQPQHF. The gene calls are TRBV4-1 and TRBJ1-5; the D call of TRBD1 rests on TCRdb alone, since no DNA is present to check it. CDR3 size: 17 residues. Per the germline V gene, CDR1 is MGHRA and CDR2 is YSYEKL.

The genes are TRBV6-5 and TRBJ2-1; as DNA is missing, the TRBD1 call by TCRdb cannot be tested. The germline V gene encodes CDR1 MNHEY and CDR2 SVGAGI. The CDR3 has 16 residues. The CDR3 sequence: CASSYSTGGILNEQFF.

The chain carries TRBV29-1 and TRBJ2-7; the D gene TCRdb calls, TRBD2, cannot be checked with no DNA. CDR3 length equals 15 residues. Germline CDR1 and CDR2: SQVTM and ANQGSEA. This CDR3 is CSVGRWRGQSYEQYF.

The rearrangement links TRBV20-1 to TRBJ2-1. Germline V lookup: CDR1 DFQATT, CDR2 SNEGSKA (reference sequence). This CDR3 has 14 amino acids. CDR3 loop: CSAKGAGDLNEQFF.

J is TRBJ1-2 and V is TRBV5-1; TCRdb outputs TRBD1, but without DNA this stays unchecked. This CDR3 region has 14 residues. Germline-derived CDR1 and CDR2 are SGHRS and YFSETQ. CDR3 loop: CASSFGTGSNGYTF.

The chain uses TRBV5-5 and TRBJ2-1; the TRBD2 assignment by TCRdb is unverifiable without DNA. CDR3 length: 17 residues. CDR1 is SGHKS and CDR2 is YYEKEE in the germline V gene (reference sequence). This CDR3 is CASSLSLASGRAGEQFF.

The gene calls are TRBV10-3 and TRBJ2-7; TCRdb gives TRBD2 as the D gene, but with no DNA this cannot be confirmed. There are 13 residues in the CDR3. The germline V gene has CDR1 ENHRY and CDR2 SYGVKD. CDR3 loop: CAINRDSGGEQYF.

This rearrangement joins TRBV10-2 to TRBJ2-1; lacking DNA, the TRBD1 call made by TCRdb goes unchecked. CDR1 WSHSY and CDR2 SAAADI come from the germline V gene. The CDR3 contains 12 residues. The CDR3 protein is CASSTQGTEQFF.

V gene TRBV4-1 combines with J gene TRBJ2-1; TCRdb gives TRBD2 as the D gene, but with no DNA this cannot be confirmed. There are 17 residues in the CDR3. The germline gives CDR1 MGHRA, CDR2 YSYEKL. The CDR3 spells CASSPTFRAGGDYEQFF.

The chain recombines TRBV6-4 with TRBJ2-1; no DNA is available, so the TRBD2 call from TCRdb remains unchecked. The CDR3 loop spans 15 amino acids. Germline V gene lookup returns CDR1 MRHNA and CDR2 SNTAGT. CDR3 loop: CASMPASGNFHEQFF.

V is TRBV12-3 or TRBV12-4 and J is TRBJ2-2; TCRdb's assignment of TRBD2 cannot be checked, as there is no DNA. The CDR3 has 14 amino acids. This CDR3 reads CASTLPGNTGELFF.

The chain employs TRBV7-9 and TRBJ2-1; without DNA, the TCRdb call of TRBD1 cannot be checked. The CDR3 runs to 12 residues. The germline gives CDR1 SEHNR, CDR2 FQNEAQ (reference sequence). The CDR3 loop is CASSPLGNEQFF.

The chain couples TRBV24-1 to TRBJ2-6; TCRdb picks TRBD1, but there is no DNA to check that call. There are 20 residues in the CDR3. Germline V gives CDR1 KGHDR, CDR2 SFDVKD. This CDR3 reads CATSDVYSGTDYSGANVLTF.

CDR3 region: CATSREDRGYNEQFF. The V and J genes are TRBV15 and TRBJ2-1; checking the TCRdb D call of TRBD1 is not possible without DNA. CDR1 and CDR2 from the germline V gene are LNHNV and YYDKDF (reference sequence). CDR3 length: 15 residues.

This chain joins TRBV6-5 and TRBJ2-1; lacking DNA, the TRBD1 call made by TCRdb goes unchecked. This CDR3 has 17 amino acids. Germline values: CDR1 MNHEY, CDR2 SVGAGI. CDR3 sequence reads: CASSPRPGQGMYNEQFF.

The chain couples TRBV29-1 to TRBJ1-1. CDR1 SQVTM and CDR2 ANQGSEA come from the germline V gene. The CDR3 is 14 amino acids. CDR3: CSVVMVGMNTEAFF. Based on the CDR3 plus reference TRBV29-1 and TRBJ1-1, the full variable domain is SAVISQKPSRDICQRGTSLTIQCQVDSQVTMMFWYRQQPGQSLTLIATANQGSEATYESGFVIDKFPISRPNLTFSTLTVSNMSPEDSSIYLCSVVMVGMNTEAFFGQGTRLTVV.